The 25 T cell receptor beta chains in this list originate from one sample, sequenced in a study of PD-1 blockade in classical Hodgkin lymphoma. Every patient relapsed after autologous stem cell transplantation, and brentuximab vedotin exposure varied. The repertoire was sequenced with immunoSEQ multiplex PCR; TCRdb's copy has only in-frame clones and lacks some. This sample carries about 93,000 clones, 81% of them seen once, and the ten largest clones take approximately 15%. The sample here was peripheral blood mononuclear cells (PBMCs), taken before the second cycle of nivolumab. All receptors derive from a human donor with classical Hodgkin lymphoma.

The chain carries TRBV11-2 and TRBJ2-3; TRBD2 matches 14 bases. CDR3 length equals 15 residues. V shed 6 bases, J shed 4 bases, and the junction held 3 bases outside the gene matches. CDR1 and CDR2 from the germline V gene are SGHAT and FQNNGV. The CDR3 DNA sequence: TGTGCCAGCAGGGGACTAGCGGGAGATGCAGATACGCAGTATTTT. Residues: CASRGLAGDADTQYF.

J is TRBJ2-3 and V is TRBV9; 9 nucleotides align to TRBD2. The CDR3 consists of 16 residues. The V gene's germline CDR1 is SGDLS and CDR2 YYNGEE. The V and J ends lost 0 bases and 6 bases, in that order; junction bases with no gene match: 8. This CDR3 is CASSVVSGRLLDTQYF. CDR3 bases: TGTGCCAGCAGCGTAGTCAGCGGGAGGTTGTTGGATACGCAGTATTTT.

The gene calls are TRBV4-3 and TRBJ2-7; TRBD2 aligns across 9 bases. Germline V gene sequence: CDR1 LGHNA, CDR2 YSLEER. The CDR3 is 18 residues long. V lost 4 bases to trimming and J lost 0 bases; unmatched junction nucleotides: 13. The CDR3 DNA reads as TGCGCCAGCAGCCTCAGTCTCTCGCCTAGCGGGGCCTCCTACGAGCAGTACTTC. It specifies CASSLSLSPSGASYEQYF.

The gene calls are TRBV19 and TRBJ2-3, with TRBD2 identical over 8 bases. The CDR3 runs to 16 residues. Germline V CDR1 and CDR2: LNHDA, SQIVND (reference sequence). V was clipped by 2 bases and J by 3 bases; unmatched bases: 7. The CDR3 DNA is TGTGCCAGTAGTATAATGGCGGGAGGAGGTACAGATACGCAGTATTTT. The encoded protein is CASSIMAGGGTDTQYF. Supplemented by reference TRBV19 and TRBJ2-3, the full variable domain reads DGGITQSPKYLFRKEGQNVTLSCEQNLNHDAMYWYRQDPGQGLRLIYYSQIVNDFQKGDIAEGYSVSREKKESFPLTVTSAQKNPTAFYLCASSIMAGGGTDTQYFGPGTRLTVL.

The gene calls are TRBV29-1 and TRBJ2-1, with D hard to call. Germline V lookup: CDR1 SQVTM, CDR2 ANQGSEA. The V gene lost 2 bases and the J gene lost 7 bases, with 15 bases spanning the gap. The CDR3 is 14 residues long. The CDR3 reads CSVESDLPGNEQFF. DNA of the CDR3: TGCAGCGTTGAATCCGACTTACCTGGGAATGAGCAGTTCTTC.

This chain joins TRBV5-1 and TRBJ2-1; 7 bases fit TRBD1. The V and J ends lost 4 bases and 12 bases, in that order; junction bases with no gene match: 16. Germline lookup yields CDR1 SGHRS and CDR2 YFSETQ. The CDR3 is 15 amino acids. For the CDR3, the DNA is TGCGCCAGCAGCCCGGAGTGGGACAGACCAATAGGGCAGTTCTTC. Encoded protein: CASSPEWDRPIGQFF.

The rearrangement links TRBV10-3 to TRBJ2-7; 9 bases match TRBD1. Germline CDR1 is ENHRY and CDR2 is SYGVKD. The CDR3 sequence is 12 residues long. The J segment lost 6 bases and the V segment lost 6 bases, leaving 3 bases of the junction unmatched. The CDR3 bases are TGTGCCATCAGGGGACAGGGCAGCGAGCAGTACTTC. Protein sequence: CAIRGQGSEQYF.

This rearrangement joins TRBV28 to TRBJ2-1; 11 bases agree with TRBD2. The CDR3 is made up of 16 amino acids. CDR1 and CDR2 from the germline V gene are MDHEN and SYDVKM. V was pared by 6 bases and J by 0 bases, with 4 bases of the junction left unmatched. The CDR3 reads CASRPTSGSSYNEQFF. In DNA form, the CDR3 reads TGTGCCAGCAGACCTACTAGCGGGAGCTCCTACAATGAGCAGTTCTTC.

The rearrangement uses TRBV10-3 and TRBJ2-1; 11 bases line up with TRBD2. This CDR3 spans 17 amino acids. CDR1 is ENHRY, CDR2 SYGVKD, per germline. The ends lost 0 bases at V and 8 bases at J; junction bases unmatched: 9. The CDR3 is CAISESIGLAGGDEQFF. The CDR3, as DNA: TGTGCCATCAGTGAGTCAATTGGTCTAGCGGGAGGAGATGAGCAGTTCTTC.

V gene TRBV15 combines with J gene TRBJ1-3; TRBD1 agrees at 10 bases. V gave up 1 base and J gave up 8 bases; unmatched junction bases: 5. The germline CDR1 and CDR2 sequences are LNHNV and YYDKDF (reference sequence). This CDR3 contains 15 residues. CDR3 sequence: CATSRGDRGLDTIYF. The CDR3, as DNA: TGTGCCACCAGCAGAGGGGACAGGGGTCTGGACACCATATATTTT.

The V call is TRBV6-7, the J call TRBJ2-3; 11 bases are a match to TRBD2. TRBV6-7 carries the ORF label, with uncertain function. After removal of 6 bases from V and 6 bases from J, the junction contained 11 bases not matched to a gene. The CDR3 covers 16 residues. The CDR3 spells CASRTSTSGSADTQYF. The CDR3 nucleotides are TGTGCCAGCAGAACAAGTACTAGCGGGAGTGCCGATACGCAGTATTTT.

This clone was recorded at least ten times. The chain combines TRBV19 with TRBJ1-4; D is uncertain. Trimming cost V 5 bases and J 0 bases, with 10 bases left between them. Germline CDR1 and CDR2: LNHDA and SQIVND (reference sequence). The CDR3 sequence is 15 residues long. The chain's CDR3 is CASSGIGTTNEKLFF. CDR3 DNA: TGTGCCAGTAGTGGGATCGGGACAACTAATGAAAAACTGTTTTTT.

The sample holds a few counts of this clone. The rearrangement links TRBV5-4 to TRBJ2-7, with D possibly called TRBD1 or TRBD2 (6 bases each). CDR1 and CDR2 (germline): SGHNT, YYREEE (reference sequence). The ends were cut back, 0 bases at V and 2 bases at J, with 15 bases in the middle. This CDR3 is built from 16 residues. CDR3 DNA: TGTGCCAGCAGCTTGGAGGGGGGACTTAGGGCCTACGAGCAGTACTTC. This encodes CASSLEGGLRAYEQYF.

This chain joins TRBV11-2 and TRBJ1-2; D gene ambiguous. CDR3 size: 14 residues. CDR1 and CDR2 from the germline V gene are SGHAT and FQNNGV. Trimming shortened V by 2 bases and J by 3 bases, and 10 bases separated the two germline ends. CDR3 in DNA: TGTGCCAGCAGCTTAAGGGTGGGCTACTATGGCTACACCTTC. It yields the protein CASSLRVGYYGYTF.

This clone came up a few times. This chain links TRBV14 with TRBJ1-2; D is unclear. This CDR3 spans 15 amino acids. The V gene lost 0 bases and the J gene lost 8 bases, with 16 bases spanning the gap. The germline V gene encodes CDR1 SGHDN and CDR2 FVKESK. CDR3 in amino acids: CASSQDPGRPSGYTF. The DNA for the CDR3 is TGTGCCAGCAGCCAAGATCCGGGCAGACCGTCAGGCTACACCTTC.

This clone turned up a few times. This sequence joins TRBV5-1 and TRBJ1-2; no firm D call. V gave up 2 bases and J gave up 2 bases, with 7 bases separating them. The germline V gene has CDR1 SGHRS and CDR2 YFSETQ. There are 13 residues in the CDR3. The CDR3 DNA reads TGCGCCAGCAGCTTCGAGGGAAACTATGGCTACACCTTC. This codes for CASSFEGNYGYTF.

This chain uses TRBV2 with TRBJ2-7; 8 nucleotides line up with TRBD1. The CDR3 consists of 13 residues. Germline V lookup: CDR1 SNHLY, CDR2 FYNNEI. J gave up 5 bases and V 7 bases, and 7 bases lay outside the gene matches. CDR3 sequence reads: CASTLDREDEQYF. DNA of the CDR3: TGTGCCAGCACTCTGGACAGGGAGGACGAGCAGTACTTC.

V and J are TRBV19 and TRBJ1-5; D is possibly TRBD1 (6 bases). The germline gives CDR1 LNHDA, CDR2 SQIVND (reference sequence). CDR3 length: 14 amino acids. V lost 5 bases, J lost 1 base, and 9 bases lay in between. CDR3 region: CASSEDSSNQPQHF. The CDR3 DNA follows: TGTGCCAGTAGTGAGGACAGCAGCAATCAGCCCCAGCATTTT.

This chain links TRBV19 with TRBJ2-1, with 8 bases fitting TRBD2. Germline V gene lookup returns CDR1 LNHDA and CDR2 SQIVND (reference sequence). CDR3 length: 14 amino acids. V gave up 3 bases and J gave up 10 bases; unmatched junction bases: 8. This CDR3 reads CASSMGGRPPEQFF. CDR3 bases: TGTGCCAGTAGTATGGGCGGGAGGCCTCCAGAGCAGTTCTTC.

The chain combines TRBV6-6 with TRBJ2-1; tentatively, D is TRBD1 or TRBD2 (5 bases each). V was pared by 6 bases and J by 0 bases, with 9 bases between. The CDR3 is 14 amino acids. CDR1 and CDR2 (germline): MNHNY, SVGAGI (reference sequence). The CDR3 loop reads CASSRESSYNEQFF. CDR3 coding DNA: TGTGCCAGCAGCAGGGAGAGCTCCTACAATGAGCAGTTCTTC.

J is TRBJ2-7 and V is TRBV5-5; the D gene is possibly TRBD1 (5 bases). The CDR3 spans 13 residues. V was pared by 1 base and J by 3 bases, with 8 bases between. Germline-derived CDR1 and CDR2 are SGHKS and YYEKEE (reference sequence). CDR3: CASSLTGGYEQYF. The CDR3 nucleotides are TGTGCCAGCAGCTTGACAGGTGGCTACGAGCAGTACTTC.

V gene TRBV5-1 combines with J gene TRBJ2-3; D might be TRBD1 (5 bases). The V and J ends lost 2 bases and 2 bases respectively, with 12 bases between them. Germline CDR1 reads SGHRS; CDR2 reads YFSETQ. The CDR3 contains 15 residues. CDR3 protein: CASSFYKGPTDTQYF. The CDR3 nucleotides read TGCGCCAGCAGCTTTTACAAGGGGCCCACAGATACGCAGTATTTT.

This chain links TRBV7-8 with TRBJ2-7, with 7 bases lining up with TRBD1. The CDR3 is made up of 12 amino acids. In germline, CDR1 is SGHVS, CDR2 FQNEAQ. V gave up 8 bases and J gave up 4 bases; unmatched junction bases: 5. CDR3 coding DNA: TGTGCCAGCGGACAGGTTGTATACGAGCAGTACTTC. It codes for CASGQVVYEQYF.

The genes are TRBV4-1 and TRBJ2-1, with D maybe TRBD2 (6 bases). Trimming took off 0 bases at V and 6 bases at J, with 15 bases between the two ends. The length of the CDR3 is 16 residues. Per germline, CDR1 MGHRA and CDR2 YSYEKL. The CDR3 spells CASSQDFGLPSNEQFF. The CDR3 coding sequence is TGCGCCAGCAGCCAAGATTTCGGACTACCCTCCAATGAGCAGTTCTTC.

V usage is TRBV5-3 and J usage is TRBJ2-1, with D hard to call. TRBV5-3 is an ORF, and what it does is uncertain. CDR3 length: 20 amino acids. Trimming took 4 bases from V and 0 from J, leaving 26 bases between them. CDR3 nucleotide sequence: TGTGCCAGAAGCCCACAGATCATCTTACCTCGAAGTAGCTCCTACAATGAGCAGTTCTTC. Its protein is CARSPQIILPRSSSYNEQFF.